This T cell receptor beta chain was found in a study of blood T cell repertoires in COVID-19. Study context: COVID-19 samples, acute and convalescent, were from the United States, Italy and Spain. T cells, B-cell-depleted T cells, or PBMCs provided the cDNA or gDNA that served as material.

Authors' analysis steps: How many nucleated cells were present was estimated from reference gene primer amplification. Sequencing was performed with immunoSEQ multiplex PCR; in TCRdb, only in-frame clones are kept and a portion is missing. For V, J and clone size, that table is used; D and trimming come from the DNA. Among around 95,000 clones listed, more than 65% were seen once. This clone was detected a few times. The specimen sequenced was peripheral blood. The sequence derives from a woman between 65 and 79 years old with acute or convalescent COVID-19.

For the CDR3, the DNA is TGTGCCAGCAGCTTAGGGTTGATGAGCGGGAGCAATCAGCCCCAGCATTTT. Its protein is CASSLGLMSGSNQPQHF. J is TRBJ1-5 and V is TRBV7-2; D is undetermined. Germline values: CDR1 SGHTA, CDR2 FQGNSA. This CDR3 comprises 17 residues. With 1 base removed from V and 1 base from J, the gap between germline ends came to 14 bases.